This T cell receptor beta chain was captured by sequencing in a study of blood T cell repertoires in COVID-19. Overall study: Spain, Italy and the United States supplied samples that represented acute and convalescent COVID-19. T cells, B-cell-depleted T cells, or PBMCs supplied cDNA or gDNA.

Germline values: CDR1 MGHRA, CDR2 YSYEKL. The ends were cut back, 0 bases at V and 6 bases at J, with 6 bases in the middle. This CDR3 comprises 14 residues. Authors' methods: Amplification of reference gene primers provided the estimated nucleated cell counts. Produced via immunoSEQ multiplex PCR; TCRdb's table is partial and in-frame only. V, J and clone size are those of that table, while D and trimming were read from the DNA. Of roughly 350,000 clones listed, 85% are singletons. The sequencing sample was made of peripheral blood. The sequence was collected from a woman younger than 35 with acute or convalescent COVID-19. The chain joins TRBV4-1 to TRBJ1-6; D remains ambiguous. The CDR3: CASSQDNLNSPLHF. The CDR3 nucleotides read TGCGCCAGCAGCCAAGATAATCTTAATTCACCCCTCCACTTT.